This is a list of T cell receptor beta chains from one sample in a study of blood T cell repertoires in COVID-19. Sequencing was performed with immunoSEQ multiplex PCR; in TCRdb, only in-frame clones are kept and a portion is missing. The table includes some 200,000 clones, about three quarters detected once. Sequenced sample: peripheral blood. These receptor sequences come from a woman in her sixties or seventies with acute or convalescent COVID-19. CDR3s include the opening cysteine and the closing phenylalanine or tryptophan. The order of the fields is CDR3 DNA, CDR3 protein, J gene, V gene, D gene, clone size. A D gene is named only where the DNA matches it firmly. Clone size is given for some rows only: seen once, a few or many times, or a class if the clone is expanded.

TGTGCCAGCTCACCCAGGGACAGCCCGAACCCTGAAGCTTTCTTT,CASSPRDSPNPEAFF,TRBJ1-1,TRBV18,TRBD1,NA
TGTGCCAGTAGATGGACAGCCTCTGGAAACACCATATATTTT,CASRWTASGNTIYF,TRBJ1-3,TRBV19,NA,NA
TGTGCCAGCAGTTACCCGGGATCGGGAAACACCATATATTTT,CASSYPGSGNTIYF,TRBJ1-3,TRBV6-5,NA,NA
TGTGCCAGCAGCGGGACAGGGGGCACCGGGGAGCTGTTTTTT,CASSGTGGTGELFF,TRBJ2-2,TRBV7-2,TRBD1,NA
TGTGCCAGCAGCTTGGGGCTAGCGGGCGAGCAGTACTTC,CASSLGLAGEQYF,TRBJ2-7,TRBV5-4,TRBD2,NA
TGTGCCAGCACCAGATATAATTCACCCCTCCACTTT,CASTRYNSPLHF,TRBJ1-6,TRBV27,NA,NA
TGTGCCAGTGGCGACAGGGGAGATCAGCCCCAGCATTTT,CASGDRGDQPQHF,TRBJ1-5,TRBV19,TRBD1,NA
TGTGCCATCAGTGAGTCGACTAGCGGGGGTAGCAATGAGCAGTTCTTC,CAISESTSGGSNEQFF,TRBJ2-1,TRBV10-3,TRBD2,NA
TGTGCCAGCAGCGTAGATTCCCTAGGGATAGCGGGAGTAGGCGACACCGGGGAGCTGTTTTTT,CASSVDSLGIAGVGDTGELFF,TRBJ2-2,TRBV9,TRBD2,NA
TGTGCCAGCAATGGGGGCTTCAATCAGCCCCAGCATTTT,CASNGGFNQPQHF,TRBJ1-5,TRBV2,NA,NA
TGTGCCAGCAGCGTAGCTGTAGATACCTACGAGCAGTACTTC,CASSVAVDTYEQYF,TRBJ2-7,TRBV9,NA,NA
TGCGCCAGCAGCCAAGATGAGGCGGGAGGTTTGGAGACCCAGTACTTC,CASSQDEAGGLETQYF,TRBJ2-5,TRBV4-1,TRBD2,NA
TGTGCCTGGAGTGCGGGACAGGGGGAAGAGACCCAGTACTTC,CAWSAGQGEETQYF,TRBJ2-5,TRBV30,TRBD1,NA
TGTGCCAGCAGCTTAGTTAGCGGGAGGGCGTTCGAGCAGTACTTC,CASSLVSGRAFEQYF,TRBJ2-7,TRBV7-9,TRBD2,few
TGCAGCGTTGCTGCTAGCGTTTACGAGCAGTACTTC,CSVAASVYEQYF,TRBJ2-7,TRBV29-1,NA,NA
TGCGCCAGCAGCTTCGGGACAGGGACCTACGAGCAGTACTTC,CASSFGTGTYEQYF,TRBJ2-7,TRBV5-1,TRBD1,NA
TGTGCCACCAGTGACCCCACCGGGACAGATTATGGTGGCTACACCTTC,CATSDPTGTDYGGYTF,TRBJ1-2,TRBV24-1,TRBD1,once
TGTGCCAGCAGCTTTAGCGGGACAGGGTCCAAAAACATTCAGTACTTC,CASSFSGTGSKNIQYF,TRBJ2-4,TRBV7-9,NA,NA
TGTGCCAGCAGCGGAGATACCGGGGAGAACACTGAAGCTTTCTTT,CASSGDTGENTEAFF,TRBJ1-1,TRBV5-6,NA,NA
TGCGCCAGCAGCCTCACCGGGACTAGCGGGACGCCAGGCACAGATACGCAGTATTTT,CASSLTGTSGTPGTDTQYF,TRBJ2-3,TRBV5-1,TRBD2,NA
TGTGCCACCAGTGACGCGGGGCAGACTAACTATGGCTACACCTTC,CATSDAGQTNYGYTF,TRBJ1-2,TRBV24-1,NA,NA
TGTGCCAGCAACCCTACAGGGAACTATGGCTACACCTTC,CASNPTGNYGYTF,TRBJ1-2,TRBV6-6,NA,NA
TGTGCCAGTAGTATTACCGGGACTAGCGGGACCTCTTCCTACAATGAGCAGTTCTTC,CASSITGTSGTSSYNEQFF,TRBJ2-1,TRBV19,TRBD2,NA